This T cell receptor beta chain was recorded in a study of beta chain features in type 1 diabetes. Whole-study context: Patient and healthy donor groups were alike in age, gender and cell yields. The study's findings and limits: In all four CD4+ subsets, TCRB CDR3 length was significantly, moderately reduced in type 1 diabetes. TCRB repertoires of naive, central memory and Treg cells appeared more similar among patients than among healthy donors.

This CDR3 has 17 amino acids. Between the trimmed V and J ends, which lost 5 bases and 0 bases, there was a span of 17 bases. The germline V gene has CDR1 SEHNR and CDR2 FQNEAQ (reference sequence). Of the isolated RNA, all was reverse transcribed, and so the sequenced material was expressed TCRB transcripts. Repertoires were generated with immunoSEQ multiplex PCR, while TCRdb's copy carries only in-frame clones and drops some. The table lists some 640,000 clones, about 14% of them singletons, with 0.035% to 0.045% in the top ten. On this clone: Its antigen remains unknown.

Input material: naive CD4+ T cells from blood. V and J are TRBV7-9 and TRBJ2-1; D may match TRBD1 or TRBD2 (5 bases each). The sequence came from a young man with type 1 diabetes. The CDR3 sequence: CASSGKGTSSSYNEQFF. As DNA, the CDR3 is TGTGCCAGCAGCGGTAAGGGGACCTCAAGCTCCTACAATGAGCAGTTCTTC. Full variable domain (outside the CDR3, taken from reference TRBV7-9 and TRBJ2-1): DTGVSQNPRHKITKRGQNVTFRCDPISEHNRLYWYRQTLGQGPEFLTYFQNEAQLEKSRLLSDRFSAERPKGSFSTLEIQRTEQGDSAMYLCASSGKGTSSSYNEQFFGPGTRLTVL.